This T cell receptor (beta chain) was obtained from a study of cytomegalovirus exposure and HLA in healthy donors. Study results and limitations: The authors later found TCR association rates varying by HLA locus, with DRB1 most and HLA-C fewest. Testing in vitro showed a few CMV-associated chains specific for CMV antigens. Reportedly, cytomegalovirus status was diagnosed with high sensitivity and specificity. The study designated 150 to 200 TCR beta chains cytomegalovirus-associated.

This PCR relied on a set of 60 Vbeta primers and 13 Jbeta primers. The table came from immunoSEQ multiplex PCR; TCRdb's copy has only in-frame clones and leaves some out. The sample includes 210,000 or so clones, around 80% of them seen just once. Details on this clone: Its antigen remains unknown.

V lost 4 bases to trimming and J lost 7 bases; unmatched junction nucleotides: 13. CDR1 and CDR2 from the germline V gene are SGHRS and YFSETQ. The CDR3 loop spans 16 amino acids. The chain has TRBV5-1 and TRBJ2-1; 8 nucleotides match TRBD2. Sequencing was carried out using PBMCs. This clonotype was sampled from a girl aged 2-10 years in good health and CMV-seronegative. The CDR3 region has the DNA TGCGCCAGCAGCCCCTTTGAAGCGGGGGAAAGGAATGAGCAGTTCTTC. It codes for CASSPFEAGERNEQFF. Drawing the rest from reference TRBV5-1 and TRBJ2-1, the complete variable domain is KAGVTQTPRYLIKTRGQQVTLSCSPISGHRSVSWYQQTPGQGLQFLFEYFSETQRNKGNFPGRFSGRQFSNSRSEMNVSTLELGDSALYLCASSPFEAGERNEQFFGPGTRLTVL.